Detailed here is one T cell receptor beta chain. Its recognized antigen is unknown. One base away there is no much larger clone; base qualities are not given. The sample comes from a study of cytomegalovirus exposure and HLA in healthy donors listed by TCRdb under 2017. At the level of the whole study: A later analysis indicated that the 90 to 150 validation repertoires were generated on the platform also employed for the approximately 700 repertoires of the first cohort. The study aimed to test whether cataloging public T cell receptors could reveal signatures of past pathogen exposure. Along with the approximately 650-subject first cohort, a separate validation cohort of over a hundred different subjects was used. To predict cytomegalovirus infection status, the study combined high-throughput TCR immunosequencing, statistical association of individual TCRs with disease status, and machine learning. Broader findings and caveats from the paper: According to the authors, the approach could potentially be generalized to other disease states and immunological phenotypes. The classifier was reported to diagnose cytomegalovirus status with high specificity and sensitivity in both the original cohort and the validation cohort. A total of 150 to 200 TCR beta chains were listed by the study as associated with cytomegalovirus. Across donors, most TCR sequences were observed very rarely, whereas some public TCRs were present in many individuals. Subsequent analysis determined that TCRs grouped into clusters in the first cohort also showed a tendency toward co-occurrence across the 120 or so validation repertoires, and 94% of cluster scores exceeded 0. In vitro tests confirmed that a few of the cytomegalovirus-associated TCR beta chains recognize cytomegalovirus antigens. The validation cohort had no HLA typing available for a later analysis, so co-occurrence within that cohort was assessed over all 110 or so repertoires.

The library came from the immunoSEQ multiplex PCR assay. The authors' analysis ran thus. To diagnose cytomegalovirus status from the catalog of TCR beta chain sequences, a statistical classification framework was built. This immuneACCESS table, as held by TCRdb, lists in-frame sequences with V and J called but not all clones. Of the missing ones, under half trace to an unresolved V gene in checked studies; the others have no known cause. V and J calls and clone size are given by that table; D and trimming were obtained from the DNA. The sample has about 170,000 clones on record, around 92% of them singletons. Over 9% of the sample rests with the top ten. The donors belonged to the validation cohort of over a hundred subjects, which was separate from the roughly 700-subject first cohort. The junction shows trimming of 1 base on V and 4 bases on J, plus 10 bases between the germline ends. Counted from cysteine to phenylalanine, this CDR3 has 15 amino acids. Of the read, only the CDR3 DNA is kept; its 45 bases are in frame from base 1. CDR1 SGHTA and CDR2 FQGNSA were looked up in the germline V gene.

This sequence was found in a woman aged 18-30 years in good health and CMV-seropositive. Rearrangement joined TRBV7-2 to TRBJ2-2; the D gene is possibly TRBD1, with 7 bases matching. Sequencing was carried out using PBMCs. In nucleotide form, the sequence is TGTGCCAGCAGCTTAGGACAGGGAGGCACCGGGGAGCTGTTTTTT. It specifies CASSLGQGGTGELFF. When the CDR3 is completed using the reference TRBV7-2 and TRBJ2-2 genes on either side, the full variable domain is GAGVSQSPSNKVTEKGKDVELRCDPISGHTALYWYRQSLGQGLEFLIYFQGNSAPDKSGLPSDRFSAERTGGSVSTLTIQRTQQEDSAVYLCASSLGQGGTGELFFGEGSRLTVL.